The 7 T cell receptor beta chains in this list originate from one sample, sequenced in a study of CD8 T cells in Susac syndrome. The RNA input was roughly 0.45 to 1 ug, and it was reverse transcribed with random hexamers. TCRdb itself ran the immunoSEQ multiplex PCR reads through MiXCR, one entry per CDR3 protein. The profile shows roughly 220,000 distinct CDR3 sequences, 85% to 95% of them singletons. Sequenced sample: CD4+ T cells from PBMCs. The receptors shown here come from a human donor with Susac syndrome.

The chain joins TRBV14 to TRBJ2-7; D uncertain. The CDR3 is 14 residues long. Between the trimmed V and J ends, which lost 2 bases and 6 bases, there was a span of 14 bases. CDR1 is SGHDN and CDR2 is FVKESK in the germline V gene. CDR3 loop: CASSQIRRSTEQYF. Here the CDR3 DNA reads TGTGCCAGCAGCCAAATAAGACGCAGTACCGAGCAGTACTTC.

This sequence joins TRBV27 and TRBJ1-5; no firm D call. Trimming cost V 4 bases and J 6 bases, with 13 bases left between them. This CDR3 region has 14 residues. Germline CDR1 reads MNHEY; CDR2 reads SMNVEV (reference sequence). The chain's CDR3 is CASSSGVFRQPQHF. CDR3 in DNA: TGTGCCAGCAGTTCTGGAGTTTTTCGTCAGCCCCAGCATTTT.

This chain links TRBV28 with TRBJ2-3, with TRBD1 matching 7 bases. Germline V gene data show CDR1 as MDHEN and CDR2 as SYDVKM. V lost 6 bases, J lost 0 bases, and 12 bases stayed unmatched. The CDR3 spans 17 residues. In DNA, the CDR3 is TGTGCCAGCAGATTGGCCGGGACAGTTTATAGCACAGATACGCAGTATTTT. Protein: CASRLAGTVYSTDTQYF.

The chain uses TRBV12-3 or TRBV12-4 and TRBJ2-7; 7 bases align to TRBD1. V gave up 6 bases and J gave up 6 bases; unmatched junction bases: 14. The CDR3 length is 15 residues. The CDR3 reads CASSDRASSVGEQYF. The CDR3 DNA reads as TGTGCCAGCAGCGACAGGGCATCTTCAGTTGGCGAGCAGTACTTC.

The rearrangement uses TRBV18 and TRBJ1-5; D ambiguous. Germline V gene lookup returns CDR1 KGHSH and CDR2 LQKENI. Trimming cost V 2 bases and J 4 bases, with 6 bases left between them. The CDR3 has 13 residues. The CDR3 sequence: CASSPEGNQPQHF. The DNA of the CDR3 is TGTGCCAGCTCACCAGAGGGAAATCAGCCCCAGCATTTT.

V gene TRBV10-3 combines with J gene TRBJ1-2, with a weak D call TRBD1 (5 bases). This CDR3 is built from 13 residues. Germline V gives CDR1 ENHRY, CDR2 SYGVKD. Deletions cut 6 bases from V and 3 bases from J, with 11 bases between. CDR3 DNA sequence: TGTGCCATCAGCTCAGGGCGTGACTATGGCTACACCTTC. It codes for CAISSGRDYGYTF.

The rearrangement uses TRBV29-1 and TRBJ2-3, with a weak D call TRBD2 (5 bases). This CDR3 contains 15 residues. CDR1 and CDR2 (germline): SQVTM, ANQGSEA. Trimming cost V 6 bases and J 2 bases, with 18 bases left between them. The CDR3 region has the DNA TGCAGCGTGGATGTACTAGGCTTGTCCACAGATACGCAGTATTTT. This encodes CSVDVLGLSTDTQYF.